The entry that follows covers one T cell receptor beta chain sequence. Its specificity is not known. Germline CDR1 is ENHRY and CDR2 is SYGVKD. Trimming removed 4 bases from V and 0 bases from J; junction bases left unmatched: 19. The CDR3 extends over 20 amino acids. This sample stems from a study of shared clonotypes between healthy human individuals. Study as a whole: Per donor, CD8 memory used one plate, CD8 naive used two, CD4 memory used three and CD4 naive used three. General study results and limits: Limitation of the genetic and exposure-history diversity represented came from the few donors. Among the subsets, naive ones generally showed larger estimated richness than memory ones.

Some clones are missing from TCRdb's copy, which holds only in-frame ones; the method was immunoSEQ multiplex PCR. Of about 2.1 million clones listed, 93% are singletons. Naive-designated CD8 cells lacked CD45RO, were positively enriched for CCR7, and omitted terminally differentiated effector memory CD45RA+ cells. The chain couples TRBV10-3 to TRBJ1-1, with 8 bases fitting TRBD1. The sequence came from a man aged 18 to 30 in good health. Some clones in this sample may be carry-over from other donors' samples. Sequencing was carried out using naive CD8+ T cells from PBMCs. The CDR3 here is CAISAAPGQGGLTMNTEAFF. The DNA for the CDR3 is TGTGCCATCAGTGCAGCTCCCGGACAGGGAGGGTTAACAATGAACACTGAAGCTTTCTTT.